These 15 T cell receptor beta chains share one sample of origin, sequenced in a study of blood T cell repertoires in COVID-19 (dated by TCRdb to 2019 to 2021). The protocol used for the library was the immunoSEQ multiplex PCR assay. TCRdb holds this immuneACCESS table with in-frame rearrangements only. Some clones are missing; in checked studies, unresolved V genes explain under half, and the rest has no known cause. The sample contains some 260,000 clones, approximately 90% of them found a single time. Clones ranked in the top ten supply over 6% of the sample. The specimen was PBMCs or T cells enriched from blood (not recorded which). The source of these receptors is a woman in her twenties or thirties with acute COVID-19.

This clone was observed a handful of times. The chain uses TRBV5-4 and TRBJ1-2; 8 bases line up with TRBD1. This CDR3 spans 15 amino acids. Per germline, CDR1 SGHNT and CDR2 YYREEE (reference sequence). V lost 1 base, J lost 0 bases, and 2 bases stayed unmatched. CDR3 protein: CASSLQGAANYGYTF. CDR3 DNA sequence: TGTGCCAGCAGCTTGCAGGGGGCGGCTAACTATGGCTACACCTTC.

The chain carries TRBV4-2 and TRBJ1-1; TRBD1 matches at 8 bases. The CDR3 loop spans 13 amino acids. CDR1 LGHNA and CDR2 YNFKEQ come from the germline V gene. V shed 4 bases, J shed 6 bases, and the junction held 4 bases outside the gene matches. The CDR3 here is CASSPGTGPEAFF. The CDR3 nucleotides read TGTGCCAGCAGCCCCGGGACAGGACCTGAAGCTTTCTTT.

Worth noting for this clone: The same CDR3 can be traced to other DNA sequences in this sample. This chain uses TRBV7-3 with TRBJ2-7; 8 nucleotides agree with TRBD1. With V trimmed by 5 bases and J by 2 bases, 5 bases remained unmatched. Germline CDR1 and CDR2: SGHTA and FQGTGA. This CDR3 has 14 amino acids. DNA for the CDR3: TGTGCCAGCAGCCCCGGGACAGGCCCCTACGAGCAGTACTTC. Encoded protein: CASSPGTGPYEQYF.

The chain combines TRBV28 with TRBJ1-2; D gene unclear. This CDR3 has 13 residues. Germline V gene data show CDR1 as MDHEN and CDR2 as SYDVKM. V shed 4 bases and J shed 6 bases, with 12 bases lying between them. In DNA form, the CDR3 reads TGTGCCAGCAGTTCGCGGACTGGGGATGGCTACACCTTC. As protein: CASSSRTGDGYTF.

The chain joins TRBV18 to TRBJ2-7, with D tentatively TRBD1 (5 bases). The CDR3 is 15 amino acids. Germline V gene data show CDR1 as KGHSH and CDR2 as LQKENI. Trimming took off 4 bases at V and 1 base at J, with 14 bases between the two ends. CDR3 coding DNA: TGTGCCAGCTCACAAATCTCCACAGGTTCCTACGAGCAGTACTTC. It encodes CASSQISTGSYEQYF.

V is TRBV28 and J is TRBJ1-1, with a weak D call TRBD1 (5 bases). Trimming took 1 base from V and 2 from J, leaving 17 bases between them. Germline V gene data show CDR1 as MDHEN and CDR2 as SYDVKM. The CDR3 loop spans 17 amino acids. The CDR3 sequence is CASSLYPTQGRNTEAFF. The CDR3 nucleotides read TGTGCCAGCAGTTTATATCCGACGCAGGGCCGAAACACTGAAGCTTTCTTT.

The chain carries TRBV9 and TRBJ2-6; 11 bases align to TRBD2. Trimming at V came to 0 bases and at J to 2 bases, leaving 4 bases not matched to a gene. CDR3 length: 18 amino acids. Germline CDR1 and CDR2: SGDLS and YYNGEE. CDR3 in amino acids: CASSVGLAGGAGANVLTF. CDR3 coding DNA: TGTGCCAGCAGCGTAGGTCTAGCGGGAGGAGCTGGGGCCAACGTCCTGACTTTC.

The rearrangement uses TRBV5-6 and TRBJ1-2; 10 bases align to TRBD1. Germline V lookup: CDR1 SGHDT, CDR2 YYEEEE. This CDR3 spans 15 amino acids. Trimming removed 4 bases from V and 1 base from J; junction bases left unmatched: 4. The CDR3 sequence: CASSLGQGFNYGYTF. The CDR3 region has the DNA TGTGCCAGCAGCCTGGGACAGGGGTTTAACTATGGCTACACCTTC.

This clone has more than one count but fewer than ten. The V gene is TRBV18, the J gene TRBJ1-4; D call uncertain. Trimming took 6 bases from V and 7 from J, leaving 12 bases between them. CDR1 is KGHSH and CDR2 is LQKENI in the germline V gene. The CDR3 has 13 amino acids. This CDR3 is CASSPAVGEKLFF. For the CDR3, the DNA is TGTGCCAGCTCTCCAGCGGTGGGTGAAAAACTGTTTTTT.

This sequence joins TRBV2 and TRBJ1-5; 9 bases are a match to TRBD1. V was pared by 10 bases and J by 0 bases, with 10 bases of the junction left unmatched. The CDR3 length is 16 residues. Germline loops: CDR1 SNHLY, CDR2 FYNNEI. CDR3 nucleotides: TGTGCCACGGGACAGGGCGTTAACTTTAGCAATCAGCCCCAGCATTTT. This translates into CATGQGVNFSNQPQHF.

The table lists this clone with a few counts. J is TRBJ2-7 and V is TRBV11-2, with 9 positions matching TRBD2. The CDR3 loop spans 15 amino acids. Per germline, CDR1 SGHAT and CDR2 FQNNGV. J was trimmed by 5 bases and V by 2 bases; bases with no gene match: 7. The CDR3 sequence is CASSLLAGGPDEQYF. The CDR3 DNA sequence: TGTGCCAGCAGCTTACTCGCGGGAGGGCCCGACGAGCAGTACTTC.

This chain connects TRBV4-3 to TRBJ2-2; 7 bases line up with TRBD2. The germline V gene encodes CDR1 LGHNA and CDR2 YSLEER. This CDR3 region has 17 residues. Losses at the gene ends were 4 bases for V and 1 base for J; bases not matched to a gene: 9. The CDR3 DNA follows: TGCGCCAGCAGCCCTCGACATGGGGGGGTGAACACCGGGGAGCTGTTTTTT. Translated: CASSPRHGGVNTGELFF.

In its sample, this clone was seen once. The chain uses TRBV7-9 and TRBJ1-6, with 10 bases matching TRBD1. The germline V gene encodes CDR1 SEHNR and CDR2 FQNEAQ (reference sequence). Trimming took 0 bases from V and 7 from J; bases not matched to a gene: 9. The CDR3 runs 18 residues. Here the CDR3 reads CASSLAGPTGGSNSPLHF. CDR3 DNA sequence: TGTGCCAGCAGCTTAGCCGGACCGACAGGGGGCTCGAATTCACCCCTCCACTTT. The variable domain in full, with the rest retrieved from reference TRBV7-9 and TRBJ1-6, is DTGVSQNPRHKITKRGQNVTFRCDPISEHNRLYWYRQTLGQGPEFLTYFQNEAQLEKSRLLSDRFSAERPKGSFSTLEIQRTEQGDSAMYLCASSLAGPTGGSNSPLHFGNGTRLTVT.

CDR3 DNA sequence: TGTGCCAGTAGTCGCCAGCGGGGGGACTACGAGCAGTACTTC. Translation gives CASSRQRGDYEQYF. The genes are TRBV19 and TRBJ2-7, with 9 bases fitting TRBD2. Germline V gene sequence: CDR1 LNHDA, CDR2 SQIVND (reference sequence). The junction had 5 bases not matched to a gene; V was cut back by 5 bases and J by 3 bases. The CDR3 covers 14 residues. Using reference TRBV19 and TRBJ2-7 for the parts outside the CDR3, the full variable domain is DGGITQSPKYLFRKEGQNVTLSCEQNLNHDAMYWYRQDPGQGLRLIYYSQIVNDFQKGDIAEGYSVSREKKESFPLTVTSAQKNPTAFYLCASSRQRGDYEQYFGPGTRLTVT.

The chain uses TRBV7-9 and TRBJ2-6; tentatively, D is TRBD1 (6 bases). Between the trimmed V and J ends, which lost 4 bases and 2 bases, there was a span of 12 bases. This CDR3 has 16 residues. The germline V gene has CDR1 SEHNR and CDR2 FQNEAQ (reference sequence). The CDR3 loop is CASSWTASPGANVLTF. The DNA for the CDR3 is TGTGCCAGCAGCTGGACAGCGTCTCCTGGGGCCAACGTCCTGACTTTC.